This T cell receptor (beta chain) was recovered during a study of cytomegalovirus exposure and HLA in healthy donors. Across the study: The roughly 120 validation repertoires matched the 500 to 750 first-cohort repertoires in platform, a later analysis reported.

As to this clone: The antigen is not known.

The length of the CDR3 is 16 residues. In germline, CDR1 is MNHNY, CDR2 SVGAGI (reference sequence). Losses at the gene ends were 4 bases for V and 4 bases for J; bases not matched to a gene: 9. Study-level findings and limits: In vitro, a few CMV-associated chains proved specific for CMV antigens. Cytomegalovirus status, reportedly, was diagnosed with high specificity and sensitivity by the classifier.

Sequenced by immunoSEQ multiplex PCR; TCRdb stores in-frame clones only, minus some. The sample has 150,000 to 180,000 clones, less than 90% seen once. Sequencing was performed on PBMCs. The chain uses TRBV6-6 and TRBJ1-5, with 8 positions matching TRBD1. The receptor was derived from a man between 18 and 35 years old in good health and CMV-seropositive. CDR3 amino acids: CASSSPQTGGNQPQHF. CDR3 DNA: TGTGCCAGCAGTTCGCCCCAAACAGGGGGGAATCAGCCCCAGCATTTT.